Following are 10 T cell receptor beta chains from one sample sequenced in a study of OX40 agonist ivuxolimab in advanced cancers. The protocol was immunoSEQ multiplex PCR, while the TCRdb copy is restricted to in-frame clones and leaves out a portion. The top ten hold about 33% of the sample, which has 20,000 to 25,000 clones, about 85% seen once. The specimen comprised CD4+ or CD8+ T cells sorted from blood, sampled in a trial of the OX40 agonist ivuxolimab. All receptors derive from an adult with an advanced solid tumor such as melanoma, head and neck, liver or kidney cancer.

This rearrangement joins TRBV4-2 to TRBJ2-7; no clear D gene. V gave up 5 bases and J gave up 2 bases, with 13 bases separating them. There are 14 residues in the CDR3. The germline gives CDR1 LGHNA, CDR2 YNFKEQ. DNA for the CDR3: TGTGCCAGCAGCGGGGTAGGGCCAGCCTACGAGCAGTACTTC. Its translation: CASSGVGPAYEQYF.

The gene calls are TRBV7-7 and TRBJ2-5; no firm D call. Germline CDR1 reads SSHAT; CDR2 reads FNYEAQ (reference sequence). V dropped 2 bases and J dropped 5 bases, with 9 bases sitting between them. This CDR3 is 13 amino acids long. The CDR3 loop reads CASSLNPDETQYF. DNA for the CDR3: TGTGCCAGCAGCTTAAACCCCGATGAGACCCAGTACTTC. Full variable domain (remainder filled in from reference TRBV7-7 and TRBJ2-5): GAGVSQSPRYKVTKRGQDVTLRCDPISSHATLYWYQQALGQGPEFLTYFNYEAQPDKSGLPSDRFSAERPEGSISTLTIQRTEQRDSAMYRCASSLNPDETQYFGPGTRLLVL.

The genes are TRBV18 and TRBJ2-5; maybe TRBD2 (5 bases). This CDR3 comprises 18 residues. Germline V CDR1 and CDR2: KGHSH, LQKENI. Trimming shortened V by 3 bases and J by 3 bases, and 23 bases separated the two germline ends. CDR3 DNA sequence: TGTGCCAGCTCACCCTGGGAGCCTTCCCTGAGATCTAAAGAGACCCAGTACTTC. This encodes CASSPWEPSLRSKETQYF. Supplemented by reference TRBV18 and TRBJ2-5, the full variable domain reads NAGVMQNPRHLVRRRGQEARLRCSPMKGHSHVYWYRQLPEEGLKFMVYLQKENIIDESGMPKERFSAEFPKEGPSILRIQQVVRGDSAAYFCASSPWEPSLRSKETQYFGPGTRLLVL.

Here the CDR3 reads CSVAGTGSEQYF. CDR3 DNA: TGCAGCGTTGCGGGGACAGGCAGCGAGCAGTACTTC. J is TRBJ2-7 and V is TRBV29-1; 8 nucleotides match TRBD1. In germline, CDR1 is SQVTM, CDR2 ANQGSEA. The CDR3 is 12 residues long. Trimming took 4 bases from V and 6 from J; bases not matched to a gene: 5.

CDR3 nucleotides: TGTGCCAGCTCACCCACAGGGGAGGGGACTGAAGCTTTCTTT. It translates to CASSPTGEGTEAFF. The rearrangement links TRBV18 to TRBJ1-1, with 7 positions matching TRBD1. V gave up 3 bases and J gave up 5 bases; unmatched junction bases: 6. Germline V gives CDR1 KGHSH, CDR2 LQKENI. The CDR3 is made up of 14 amino acids.

The rearrangement uses TRBV7-2 and TRBJ2-7; D is undetermined. Germline-derived CDR1 and CDR2 are SGHTA and FQGNSA. The CDR3 runs to 13 residues. Trimming cost V 10 bases and J 3 bases, with 16 bases left between them. CDR3 protein: CAIRSRTNYEQYF. As DNA, the CDR3 is TGTGCCATTCGATCTCGGACGAACTACGAGCAGTACTTC.

The V and J genes are TRBV5-1 and TRBJ2-3; no firm D call. The germline V and J ends were trimmed by 4 bases and 4 bases, with 13 bases remaining between them. Germline CDR1 reads SGHRS; CDR2 reads YFSETQ. The CDR3 is 14 amino acids. CDR3 region: CASSLGEYADTQYF. DNA for the CDR3: TGCGCCAGCAGCCTAGGCGAATATGCAGATACGCAGTATTTT.

Worth noting for this clone: The CDR3 does not close with the conserved phenylalanine or tryptophan, likely indicating a read error. The chain has TRBV27 and TRBJ1-2; D is unclear. The CDR3 runs to 13 residues. CDR1 and CDR2 (germline): MNHEY, SMNVEV (reference sequence). V lost 2 bases and J 4 bases, leaving 8 bases between the germline ends. The CDR3 loop reads CASSLDRSYGYTL. Written as DNA, the CDR3 is TGTGCCAGCAGTTTAGATAGAAGCTATGGCTACACCCTC.

In its sample, this clone was seen once. The chain employs TRBV10-3 and TRBJ2-5; D remains unclear. The better agreement between TRBJ2-7 and the DNA end casts doubt on the J call. In germline, CDR1 is ENHRY, CDR2 SYGVKD. The CDR3 extends over 14 amino acids. CDR3 bases: TGTGCCATCAGTGTTGTTGGGTTTCCCTACGAGCAGTACTTC. It encodes CAISVVGFPYEQYF.

The chain uses TRBV4-2 and TRBJ2-1, with D possibly being TRBD2 (6 bases). Germline V CDR1 and CDR2: LGHNA, YNFKEQ. This CDR3 has 16 residues. The V end was cut by 1 base, the J end by 1 base, with 11 bases between. This CDR3 is CASSQVGRGSYNEQFF. CDR3 DNA: TGTGCCAGCAGCCAAGTGGGGCGGGGATCCTACAATGAGCAGTTCTTC.